The sequence of this T cell receptor (beta chain) was determined in a study of patients and donors after allogeneic stem cell transplantation. TCRdb redid the calling of the RT-PCR reads with MiXCR, one entry per CDR3 protein. The table has 900,000 to 1,000,000 distinct CDR3 sequences, around 17% seen once. V was clipped by 1 base and J by 12 bases; unmatched bases: 11. The CDR3 is 13 residues long. Germline V gene data show CDR1 as DFQATT and CDR2 as SNEGSKA (reference sequence). This clonotype was recorded only once. Material: blood, either unsorted or a sorted T cell fraction (not recorded which). This sequence was found in a human donor who was either an allogeneic HSCT recipient or a stem cell or donor lymphocyte infusion donor (not recorded which). It is not recorded whose cells these are; they may come from a transplant donor. The chain has TRBV20-1 and TRBJ1-1; 7 bases are a match to TRBD1. CDR3 region: CSARGAGGTSTFF. DNA of the CDR3: TGCAGTGCTAGAGGAGCAGGGGGTACCTCGACTTTCTTT.